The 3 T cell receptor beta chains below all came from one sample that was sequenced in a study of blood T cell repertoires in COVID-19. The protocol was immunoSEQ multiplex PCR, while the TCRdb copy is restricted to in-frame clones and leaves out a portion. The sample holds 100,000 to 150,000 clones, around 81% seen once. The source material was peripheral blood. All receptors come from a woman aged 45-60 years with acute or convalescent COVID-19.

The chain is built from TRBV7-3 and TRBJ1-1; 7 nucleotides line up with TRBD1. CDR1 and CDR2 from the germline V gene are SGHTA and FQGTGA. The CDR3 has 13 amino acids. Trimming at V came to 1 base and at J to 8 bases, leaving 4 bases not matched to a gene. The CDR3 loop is CASSLSSTGEAFF. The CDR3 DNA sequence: TGTGCCAGCAGCTTAAGCTCGACAGGGGAAGCTTTCTTT. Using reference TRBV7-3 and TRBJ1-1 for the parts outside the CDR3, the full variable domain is GAGVSQTPSNKVTEKGKYVELRCDPISGHTALYWYRQSLGQGPEFLIYFQGTGAADDSGLPNDRFFAVRPEGSVSTLKIQRTERGDSAVYLCASSLSSTGEAFFGQGTRLTVV.

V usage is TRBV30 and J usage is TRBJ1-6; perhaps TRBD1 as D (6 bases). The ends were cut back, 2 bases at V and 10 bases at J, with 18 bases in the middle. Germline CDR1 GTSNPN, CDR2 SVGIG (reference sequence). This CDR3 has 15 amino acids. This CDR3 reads CAWSRRGGGESPLHF. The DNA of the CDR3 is TGTGCCTGGAGTCGGCGGGGGGGCGGAGAATCACCCCTCCACTTT.

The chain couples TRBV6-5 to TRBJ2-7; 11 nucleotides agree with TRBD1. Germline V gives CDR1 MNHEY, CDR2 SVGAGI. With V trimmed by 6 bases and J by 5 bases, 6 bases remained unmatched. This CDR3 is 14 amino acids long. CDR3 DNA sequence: TGTGCCAGCAGCCCCTGGACAGGGGGCGACGAGCAGTACTTC. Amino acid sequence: CASSPWTGGDEQYF.